A single sample is the source of the 2 T cell receptor beta chains below, sequenced in a study of T cell responses to AZD1222 COVID-19 vaccine. Profiling relied on immunoSEQ multiplex PCR, and the TCRdb table lists in-frame clones only, not all of them. Seen here are 110,000 or so clones, approximately 86% observed once, and the top ten hold about 16%. Source: peripheral blood, taken 28 days after the second AZD1222 dose. The origin of the receptors is an adult who received the AZD1222 COVID-19 vaccine.

The chain combines TRBV12-3 or TRBV12-4 with TRBJ1-1, with TRBD1 identical over 9 bases. CDR3 size: 13 residues. V gave up 8 bases and J gave up 8 bases; unmatched junction bases: 9. The CDR3 reads CASRGQGAGEAFF. The CDR3, as DNA: TGTGCCAGCCGGGGACAGGGAGCCGGGGAAGCTTTCTTT.

The chain combines TRBV6-1 with TRBJ2-5; D may be TRBD1 (5 bases). From germline, CDR1 is MNHNS and CDR2 SASEGT. V lost 3 bases, J lost 1 base, and 9 bases lay in between. The CDR3 runs to 14 residues. Here the CDR3 reads CASSDWQGQETQYF. The CDR3 region has the DNA TGTGCCAGCAGTGATTGGCAGGGCCAAGAGACCCAGTACTTC.